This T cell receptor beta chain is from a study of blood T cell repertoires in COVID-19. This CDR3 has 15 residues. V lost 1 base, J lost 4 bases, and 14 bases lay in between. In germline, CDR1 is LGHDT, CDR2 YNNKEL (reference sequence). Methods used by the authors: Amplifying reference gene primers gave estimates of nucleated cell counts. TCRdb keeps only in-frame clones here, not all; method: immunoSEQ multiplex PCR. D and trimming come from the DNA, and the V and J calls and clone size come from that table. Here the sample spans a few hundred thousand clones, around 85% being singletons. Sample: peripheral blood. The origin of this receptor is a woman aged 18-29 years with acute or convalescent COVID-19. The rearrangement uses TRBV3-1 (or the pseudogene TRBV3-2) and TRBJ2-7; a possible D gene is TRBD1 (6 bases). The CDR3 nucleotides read TGTGCCAGCAGCCAAGTGGGGGCGGGTGTTTACGAGCAGTACTTC. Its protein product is CASSQVGAGVYEQYF.